These 6 T cell receptor beta chains were all obtained from the same sample, sequenced in a study of cytomegalovirus exposure and HLA in healthy donors. PCR primers comprised 60 Vbeta and 13 Jbeta primers. The method was immunoSEQ multiplex PCR; TCRdb's version includes in-frame clones alone and lacks a portion of them. The table shows under 250,000 clones, with around 83% occurring only once. The specimen sequenced was PBMCs. Receptors were obtained from a woman in her fifties or sixties in good health and CMV-seropositive.

J is TRBJ1-2 and V is TRBV10-3; no clear D. V gave up 6 bases and J gave up 7 bases, with 18 bases separating them. This CDR3 region has 14 residues. CDR1 and CDR2 (germline): ENHRY, SYGVKD. The CDR3 spells CAISLDGRIGGYTF. The CDR3 nucleotides read TGTGCCATCAGCCTGGACGGGAGGATCGGTGGCTACACCTTC.

Here the CDR3 reads CASSLGGRGSYEQYF. CDR3 sequence (DNA): TGTGCCAGCAGCTTGGGCGGCAGGGGTTCCTACGAGCAGTACTTC. V is TRBV5-4 and J is TRBJ2-7; maybe TRBD1 (6 bases). The germline V and J ends were trimmed by 0 bases and 1 base, with 11 bases remaining between them. The CDR3 is 15 amino acids. Germline V gene data show CDR1 as SGHNT and CDR2 as YYREEE (reference sequence).

The chain is built from TRBV16 and TRBJ1-2; maybe TRBD1 (6 bases). The CDR3 sequence is 15 residues long. Germline V CDR1 and CDR2: KGHSY, FQNENV. The V end lost 2 bases, the J end lost 4 bases, and 14 bases lay between the germline ends. The CDR3 loop reads CASSQRSGGFYGYTF. CDR3 nucleotide sequence: TGTGCCAGCAGCCAAAGGTCTGGGGGCTTCTATGGCTACACCTTC. Using reference TRBV16 and TRBJ1-2 for the parts outside the CDR3, the full variable domain is GEEVAQTPKHLVRGEGQKAKLYCAPIKGHSYVFWYQQVLKNEFKFLISFQNENVFDETGMPKERFSAKCLPNSPCSLEIQATKLEDSAVYFCASSQRSGGFYGYTFGSGTRLTVV.

The rearrangement links TRBV6-1 to TRBJ2-1; 11 nucleotides agree with TRBD2. V was pared by 5 bases and J by 3 bases, with 3 bases of the junction left unmatched. This CDR3 is built from 15 residues. CDR1 MNHNS and CDR2 SASEGT come from the germline V gene. The CDR3 is CASSPTSGGYNEQFF. The CDR3 DNA sequence: TGTGCCAGCAGTCCCACTAGCGGGGGCTACAATGAGCAGTTCTTC.

This chain connects TRBV6-5 to TRBJ1-2; the D gene is possibly TRBD1 (6 bases). The CDR3 extends over 13 amino acids. The V end was cut by 2 bases, the J end by 7 bases, with 11 bases between. CDR1 and CDR2 (germline): MNHEY, SVGAGI. In nucleotides, the CDR3 is TGTGCCAGCAGTTACGGGGGGGCCGGTGGCTACACCTTC. This codes for CASSYGGAGGYTF.

The rearrangement joins TRBV7-3 to TRBJ2-3; the D gene is possibly TRBD1 (6 bases). The CDR3 consists of 17 residues. Per germline, CDR1 SGHTA and CDR2 FQGTGA. V lost 5 bases, J lost 0 bases, and 18 bases lay in between. CDR3 region: CASSRETRTESTDTQYF. The CDR3, as DNA: TGTGCCAGCAGCCGCGAAACTCGGACAGAAAGCACAGATACGCAGTATTTT. Combining the CDR3 with reference TRBV7-3 and TRBJ2-3 gives the whole variable domain GAGVSQTPSNKVTEKGKYVELRCDPISGHTALYWYRQSLGQGPEFLIYFQGTGAADDSGLPNDRFFAVRPEGSVSTLKIQRTERGDSAVYLCASSRETRTESTDTQYFGPGTRLTVL.